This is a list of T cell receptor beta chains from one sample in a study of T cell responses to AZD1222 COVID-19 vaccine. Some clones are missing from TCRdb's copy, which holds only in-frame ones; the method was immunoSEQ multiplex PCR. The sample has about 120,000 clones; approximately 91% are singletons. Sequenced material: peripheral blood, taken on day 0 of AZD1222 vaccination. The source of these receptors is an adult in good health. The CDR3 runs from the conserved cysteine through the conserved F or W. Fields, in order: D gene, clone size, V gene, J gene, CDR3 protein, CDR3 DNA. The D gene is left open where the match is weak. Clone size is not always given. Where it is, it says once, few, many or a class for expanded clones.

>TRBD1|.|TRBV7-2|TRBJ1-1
CASSQGQTNTEAFF
TGTGCCAGCAGCCAGGGACAGACGAACACTGAAGCTTTCTTT
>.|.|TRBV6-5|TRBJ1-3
CASTPGGNTIYF
TGTGCCAGCACCCCCGGGGGAAACACCATATATTTT
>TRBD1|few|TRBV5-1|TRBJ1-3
CASSPAGTGILGNTIYF
TGCGCCAGCAGCCCCGCCGGGACAGGGATTTTGGGAAACACCATATATTTT
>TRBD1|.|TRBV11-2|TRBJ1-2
CASSFRRTGDYGYTF
TGTGCCAGCAGCTTTCGCCGGACAGGGGACTATGGCTACACCTTC
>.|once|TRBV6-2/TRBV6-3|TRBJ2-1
CASSSAPYNEQFF
TGTGCCAGCAGTAGCGCCCCGTACAATGAGCAGTTCTTC
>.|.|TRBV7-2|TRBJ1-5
CASSLASPLSNQPQHF
TGTGCCAGCAGCTTAGCCTCACCCTTAAGCAATCAGCCCCAGCATTTT
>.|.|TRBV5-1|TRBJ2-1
CASSLVAGAYNEQFF
TGCGCCAGCAGCTTGGTGGCAGGAGCCTACAATGAGCAGTTCTTC
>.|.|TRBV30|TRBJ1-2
CAWKKGPGDYGYTF
TGTGCCTGGAAGAAAGGGCCCGGGGACTATGGCTACACCTTC
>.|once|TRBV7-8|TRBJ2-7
CASSLGTVYEQYF
TGTGCCAGCAGCTTAGGGACCGTCTACGAGCAGTACTTC
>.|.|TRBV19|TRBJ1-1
CASSIVFGGGTEAFF
TGTGCCAGTAGTATAGTTTTTGGGGGGGGAACTGAAGCTTTCTTT
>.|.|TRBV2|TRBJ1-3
CASSDPGTSGNTIYF
TGTGCCAGCAGTGATCCAGGGACCTCTGGAAACACCATATATTTT
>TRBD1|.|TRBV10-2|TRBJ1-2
CASSVTGGEEGYTF
TGCGCCAGCAGTGTAACAGGGGGCGAAGAGGGCTACACCTTC
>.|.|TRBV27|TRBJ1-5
CASSLYSLGGPQHF
TGTGCCAGCAGTTTATATAGTCTCGGAGGGCCCCAGCATTTT
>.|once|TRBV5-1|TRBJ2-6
CASSVQHSGANVLTF
TGCGCCAGCAGCGTACAGCACTCTGGGGCCAACGTCCTGACTTTC